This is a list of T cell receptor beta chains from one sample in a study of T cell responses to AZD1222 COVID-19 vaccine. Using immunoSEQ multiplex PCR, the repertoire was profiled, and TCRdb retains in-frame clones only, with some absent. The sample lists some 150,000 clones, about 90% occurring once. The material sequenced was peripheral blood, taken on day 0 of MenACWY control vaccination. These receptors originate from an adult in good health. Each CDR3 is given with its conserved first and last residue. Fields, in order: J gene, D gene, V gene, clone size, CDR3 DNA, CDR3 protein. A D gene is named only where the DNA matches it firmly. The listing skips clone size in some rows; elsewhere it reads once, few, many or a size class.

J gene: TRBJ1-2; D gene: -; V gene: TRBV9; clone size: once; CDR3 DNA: TGTGCCAGCAGCTCCCACGGGAGGAACTATGGCTACACCTTC; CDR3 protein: CASSSHGRNYGYTF
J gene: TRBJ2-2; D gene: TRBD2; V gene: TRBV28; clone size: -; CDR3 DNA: TGTGCCAGCAGTTCGGGGGGGGTGGCGAACACCGGGGAGCTGTTTTTT; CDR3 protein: CASSSGGVANTGELFF
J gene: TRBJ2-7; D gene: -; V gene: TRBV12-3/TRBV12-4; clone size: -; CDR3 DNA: TGTGCCAGCAGTTTAGAGGGTCGTTACGAGCAGTACTTC; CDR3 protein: CASSLEGRYEQYF
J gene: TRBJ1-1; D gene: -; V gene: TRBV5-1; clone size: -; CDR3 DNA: TGCGCCAGCAGCTTGGAGGGGTTATACACTGAAGCTTTCTTT; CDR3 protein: CASSLEGLYTEAFF
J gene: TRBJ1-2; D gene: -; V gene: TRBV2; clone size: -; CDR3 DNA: TGTGCCAGCAGTGAGACGGACTATGGCTACACCTTC; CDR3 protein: CASSETDYGYTF
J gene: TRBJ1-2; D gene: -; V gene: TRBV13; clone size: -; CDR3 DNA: TGTGCCAGCAGCCGGACCTATGGCTACACCTTC; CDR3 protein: CASSRTYGYTF
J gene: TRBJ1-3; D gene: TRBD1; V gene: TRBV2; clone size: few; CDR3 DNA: TGTGCCAGCAGTGAGGGACAGGGAAACTCTGGAAACACCATATATTTT; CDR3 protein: CASSEGQGNSGNTIYF
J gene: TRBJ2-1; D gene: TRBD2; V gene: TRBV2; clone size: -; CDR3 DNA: TGTGCCGGTCTGGGAGCCGGGGGGTCTGAGCAGTTCTTC; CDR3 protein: CAGLGAGGSEQFF
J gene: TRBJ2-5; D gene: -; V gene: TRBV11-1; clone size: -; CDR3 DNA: TGTGCCAGCAGCTTAGCGGCCAGCGGAGGGGTTCAAGAGACCCAGTACTTC; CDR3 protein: CASSLAASGGVQETQYF
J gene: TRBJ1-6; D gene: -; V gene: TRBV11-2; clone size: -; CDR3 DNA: TGTGCCAGCAGCTTTTCTCTGGTTCTGGCAATCGATTCACCCCTCCACTTT; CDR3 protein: CASSFSLVLAIDSPLHF
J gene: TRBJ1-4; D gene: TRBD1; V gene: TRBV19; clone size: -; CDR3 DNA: TGTGCCAGTAGTTACCGACAGGGGGCTAGTGAAAAACTGTTTTTT; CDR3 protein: CASSYRQGASEKLFF
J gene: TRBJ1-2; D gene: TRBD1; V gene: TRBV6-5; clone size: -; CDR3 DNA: TGTGCCAGCAGTTACTCGAGGGCAGGGGGCTATGGCTACACCTTC; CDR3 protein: CASSYSRAGGYGYTF
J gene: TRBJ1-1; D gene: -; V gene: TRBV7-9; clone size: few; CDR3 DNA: TGTGCCAGCAGCGACGTAAAGGGGATGAACACTGAAGCTTTCTTT; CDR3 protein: CASSDVKGMNTEAFF
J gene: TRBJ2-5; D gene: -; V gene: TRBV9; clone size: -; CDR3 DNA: TGTGCCAGCAGCGTAGATGGGTGGGAGACCCAGTACTTC; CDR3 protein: CASSVDGWETQYF
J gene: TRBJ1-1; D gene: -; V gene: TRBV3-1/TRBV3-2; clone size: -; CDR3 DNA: TGTGCCAGCAGCCATCGTCACACTGAAGCTTTCTTT; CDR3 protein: CASSHRHTEAFF
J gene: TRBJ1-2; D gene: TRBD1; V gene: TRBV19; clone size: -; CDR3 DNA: TGTGCCAGTAGTACCGCGTTGATTGGACAGGGCAACTATGGCTACACCTTC; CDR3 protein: CASSTALIGQGNYGYTF
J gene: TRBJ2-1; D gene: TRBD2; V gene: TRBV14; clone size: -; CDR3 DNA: TGTGCCAGCCGCCGGGGCGGGGGGGCCCTGGAGCAGTTCTTC; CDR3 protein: CASRRGGGALEQFF
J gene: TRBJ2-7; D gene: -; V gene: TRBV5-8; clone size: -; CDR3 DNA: TGTGCCAGCAGCCCCGGGACCTTATACGAGCAGTACTTC; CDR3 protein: CASSPGTLYEQYF
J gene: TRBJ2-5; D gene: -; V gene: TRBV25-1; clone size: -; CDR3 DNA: TGTGCCAGCAGGGGGGTGGGTTTCGGGGAGACCCAGTACTTC; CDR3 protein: CASRGVGFGETQYF
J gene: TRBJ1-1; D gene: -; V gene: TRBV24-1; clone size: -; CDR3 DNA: TGTGCCACCAGTGGGCGGAACACTGAAGCTTTCTTT; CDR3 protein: CATSGRNTEAFF
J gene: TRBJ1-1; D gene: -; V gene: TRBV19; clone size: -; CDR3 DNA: TGTGCCAGTAGTATAGGGAACCTTTTCGGCCCGAATGAAGCTTTCTTT; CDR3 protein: CASSIGNLFGPNEAFF
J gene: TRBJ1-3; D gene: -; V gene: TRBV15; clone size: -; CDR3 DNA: TGTGCCACCGGGGTCGGCATCTCTGGAAACACCATATATTTT; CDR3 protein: CATGVGISGNTIYF
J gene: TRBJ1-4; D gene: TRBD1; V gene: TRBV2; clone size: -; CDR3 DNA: TGTGCCAGCAGGGGACAGCTGAATGAAAAACTGTTTTTT; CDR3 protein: CASRGQLNEKLFF
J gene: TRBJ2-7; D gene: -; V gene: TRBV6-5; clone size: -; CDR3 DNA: TGTGCCAGCAGAGCCGACACAAGCTTAATCTACGAGCAGTACTTC; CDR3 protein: CASRADTSLIYEQYF
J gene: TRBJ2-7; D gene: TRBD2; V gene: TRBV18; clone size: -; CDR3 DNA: TGTGCCAGCTCACCGCCTGGTGGGGCGGGAGTTTCTTACGAGCAGTACTTC; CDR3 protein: CASSPPGGAGVSYEQYF
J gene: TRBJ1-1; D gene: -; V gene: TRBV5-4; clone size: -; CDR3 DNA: TGTGCCAGCAGCTTGGTGGGGCGGGGAGGCGACACTGAAGCTTTCTTT; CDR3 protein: CASSLVGRGGDTEAFF
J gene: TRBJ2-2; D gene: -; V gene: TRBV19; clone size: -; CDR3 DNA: TGTGCCAGTAGTATATCCACTCCCGGGGAGCTGTTTTTT; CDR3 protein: CASSISTPGELFF
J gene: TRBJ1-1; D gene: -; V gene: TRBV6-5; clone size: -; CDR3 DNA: TGTGCCAGCAGTCGCCAAGTGAACACTGAAGCTTTCTTT; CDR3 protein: CASSRQVNTEAFF
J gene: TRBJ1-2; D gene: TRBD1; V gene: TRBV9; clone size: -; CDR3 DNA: TGTGCCAGCAGCTTCGGACAGGGGGTTCCGCTTGGCTACACCTTC; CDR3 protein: CASSFGQGVPLGYTF
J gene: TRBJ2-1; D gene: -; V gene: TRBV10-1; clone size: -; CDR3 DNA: TGCGCCAGCAGTGAAGTACGGGGCAATGAGCAGTTCTTC; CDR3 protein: CASSEVRGNEQFF
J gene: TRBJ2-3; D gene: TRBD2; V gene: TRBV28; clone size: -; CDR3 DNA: TGTGCCAGCAGTTTATTAGCGGGAGGGCCTTCGAGCACAGATACGCAGTATTTT; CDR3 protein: CASSLLAGGPSSTDTQYF
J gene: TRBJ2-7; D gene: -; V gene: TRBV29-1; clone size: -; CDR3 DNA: TGCAGCGTTGAAGATCCTATGCTCGACGAGCAGTACTTC; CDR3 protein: CSVEDPMLDEQYF
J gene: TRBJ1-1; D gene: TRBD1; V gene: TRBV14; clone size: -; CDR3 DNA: TGTGCCAGCAGCCCGATCCGGTTGGTACAGGGGGCAGAGGCTGAAGCTTTCTTT; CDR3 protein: CASSPIRLVQGAEAEAFF
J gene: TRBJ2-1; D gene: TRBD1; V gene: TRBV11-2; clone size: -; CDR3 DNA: TGTGCCAGCAGCCCCCCGGGACAGCGATACAATGAGCAGTTCTTC; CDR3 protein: CASSPPGQRYNEQFF
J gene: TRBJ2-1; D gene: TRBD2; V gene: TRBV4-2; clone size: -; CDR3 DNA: TGTGCCAGCAGCCCGGGACTAGCGGACTACAATGAGCAGTTCTTC; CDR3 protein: CASSPGLADYNEQFF
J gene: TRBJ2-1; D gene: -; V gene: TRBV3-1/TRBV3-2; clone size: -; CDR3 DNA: TGTGCCAGCAGCCATAGTAGTCGGGAGGAGCAGTTCTTC; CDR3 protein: CASSHSSREEQFF
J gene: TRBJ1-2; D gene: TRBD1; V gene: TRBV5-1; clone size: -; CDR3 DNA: TGCGCCAGCAGCCCGGGGACAGCGAACTATGGCTACACCTTC; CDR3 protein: CASSPGTANYGYTF
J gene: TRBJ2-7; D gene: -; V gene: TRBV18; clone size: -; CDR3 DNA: TGTGCCAGCTCACCCCAAGCCTCCCCTAGTGAGCAGTACTTC; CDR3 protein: CASSPQASPSEQYF
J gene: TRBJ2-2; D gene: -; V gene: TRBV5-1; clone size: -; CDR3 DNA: TGCGCCAGCAGTCCCCCCAACACCGGGGAGCTGTTTTTT; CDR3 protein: CASSPPNTGELFF
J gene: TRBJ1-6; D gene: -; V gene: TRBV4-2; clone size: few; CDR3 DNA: TGTGCCAGCAGCCAAAAGGTTGGGGAAGGTAATTCACCCCTCCACTTT; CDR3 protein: CASSQKVGEGNSPLHF
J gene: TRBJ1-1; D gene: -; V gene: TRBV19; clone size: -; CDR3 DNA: TGTGCCAGTAGTGGGCGTCAGGGGAGGACTGAAGCTTTCTTT; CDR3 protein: CASSGRQGRTEAFF
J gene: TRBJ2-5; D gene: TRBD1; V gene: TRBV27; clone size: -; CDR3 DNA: TGTGCCAGCAGTTCGACAGGGGTCCCCGGGGGTGAGACCCAGTACTTC; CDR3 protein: CASSSTGVPGGETQYF
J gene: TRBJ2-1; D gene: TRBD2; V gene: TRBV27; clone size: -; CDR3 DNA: TGTGCCAGCCGGAGAGCGGGAGGGGGAAATGAGCAGTTCTTC; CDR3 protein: CASRRAGGGNEQFF